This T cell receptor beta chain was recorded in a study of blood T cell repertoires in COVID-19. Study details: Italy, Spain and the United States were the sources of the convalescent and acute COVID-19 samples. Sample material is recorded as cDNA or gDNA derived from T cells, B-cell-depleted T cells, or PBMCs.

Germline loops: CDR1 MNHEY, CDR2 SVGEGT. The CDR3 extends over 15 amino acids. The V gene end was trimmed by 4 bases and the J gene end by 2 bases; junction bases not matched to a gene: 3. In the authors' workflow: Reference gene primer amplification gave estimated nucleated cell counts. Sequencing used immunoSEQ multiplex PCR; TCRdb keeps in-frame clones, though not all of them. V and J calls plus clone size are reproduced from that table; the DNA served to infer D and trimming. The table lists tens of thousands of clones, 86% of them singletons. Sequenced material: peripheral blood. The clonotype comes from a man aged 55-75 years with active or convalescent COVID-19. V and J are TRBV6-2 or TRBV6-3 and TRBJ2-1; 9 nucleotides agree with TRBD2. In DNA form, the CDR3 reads TGTGCCAGCAGTTTGGCGGGGGGGGCCTACAATGAGCAGTTCTTC. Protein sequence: CASSLAGGAYNEQFF.